What follows are 7 T cell receptor beta chains derived from one specimen sequenced in a study of T cells after yellow fever vaccination. MiXCR, applied by TCRdb to the 5' RACE reads, yields one record per CDR3 protein. Counted here are 350,000 to 550,000 distinct CDR3 sequences, 18% occurring once; the ten biggest clones make up around 17%. The sample was PBMCs, taken before the yellow fever booster vaccination. The source is a young man who received the YFV17D yellow fever vaccine.

The chain combines TRBV6-5 with TRBJ2-6; D is uncertain. The CDR3 contains 14 residues. V was cut by 4 bases and J by 3 bases, with 7 bases left in between. Germline V gene data show CDR1 as MNHEY and CDR2 as SVGAGI. CDR3 protein: CASSSPGGANVLTF. The CDR3 DNA is TGTGCCAGCAGTTCTCCCGGTGGGGCCAACGTCCTGACTTTC.

This rearrangement joins TRBV5-6 to TRBJ2-3; tentatively, D is TRBD2 (7 bases). Germline CDR1 is SGHDT and CDR2 is YYEEEE. The CDR3 loop spans 15 amino acids. Trimming cost V 0 bases and J 7 bases, with 15 bases left between them. The CDR3 bases are TGTGCCAGCAGCTTGGGCGGGGGCGATGCGTATACGCAGTATTTT. This sequence encodes CASSLGGGDAYTQYF. Drawing the rest from reference TRBV5-6 and TRBJ2-3, the complete variable domain is DAGVTQSPTHLIKTRGQQVTLRCSPKSGHDTVSWYQQALGQGPQFIFQYYEEEERQRGNFPDRFSGHQFPNYSSELNVNALLLGDSALYLCASSLGGGDAYTQYFGPGTRLTVL.

The chain recombines TRBV5-5 with TRBJ2-1; 9 bases map to TRBD1. J gave up 4 bases and V 4 bases, and 6 bases lay outside the gene matches. Germline V gene sequence: CDR1 SGHKS, CDR2 YYEKEE (reference sequence). The CDR3 runs 15 residues. DNA of the CDR3: TGTGCCAGCAGCCCACTGACAGGGGGGTACAATGAGCAGTTCTTC. Encoded protein: CASSPLTGGYNEQFF. The full variable domain, its missing parts supplied by reference TRBV5-5 and TRBJ2-1, is DAGVTQSPTHLIKTRGQQVTLRCSPISGHKSVSWYQQVLGQGPQFIFQYYEKEERGRGNFPDRFSARQFPNYSSELNVNALLLGDSALYLCASSPLTGGYNEQFFGPGTRLTVL.

J is TRBJ2-7 and V is TRBV4-3, with 9 bases lining up with TRBD1. This CDR3 region has 14 residues. In germline, CDR1 is LGHNA, CDR2 YSLEER. V gave up 3 bases and J gave up 3 bases; unmatched junction bases: 3. The CDR3 here is CASSQGTGRYEQYF. The CDR3 nucleotides read TGCGCCAGCAGCCAGGGGACAGGGCGCTACGAGCAGTACTTC.

This clonotype was seen a few times. This sequence joins TRBV15 and TRBJ1-2; 9 positions agree with TRBD1. CDR1 is LNHNV, CDR2 YYDKDF, per germline (reference sequence). This CDR3 has 13 residues. The ends lost 5 bases at V and 8 bases at J; junction bases unmatched: 6. CDR3 sequence: CATSQRTGDGYTF. CDR3 coding DNA: TGTGCCACCAGCCAGCGGACAGGGGACGGCTACACCTTC.

The genes are TRBV6-6 and TRBJ2-3; 7 bases are a match to TRBD2. Germline loops: CDR1 MNHNY, CDR2 SVGAGI (reference sequence). The J segment lost 7 bases and the V segment lost 6 bases, leaving 16 bases of the junction unmatched. The CDR3 loop spans 16 amino acids. The CDR3: CASRGGTAFSVNTQYF. The CDR3 bases are TGTGCCAGCAGGGGGGGGACGGCGTTTTCGGTAAATACGCAGTATTTT.

This clonotype was picked up a small number of times. This chain connects TRBV5-1 to TRBJ2-7; a possible D gene is TRBD1 (6 bases). V was clipped by 5 bases and J by 3 bases, with 12 bases between them. Germline V gives CDR1 SGHRS, CDR2 YFSETQ. The CDR3 has 13 residues. The CDR3, as DNA: TGCGCCAGCAGGGGAACAGGGCGCTACGAGCAGTACTTC. It codes for CASRGTGRYEQYF.